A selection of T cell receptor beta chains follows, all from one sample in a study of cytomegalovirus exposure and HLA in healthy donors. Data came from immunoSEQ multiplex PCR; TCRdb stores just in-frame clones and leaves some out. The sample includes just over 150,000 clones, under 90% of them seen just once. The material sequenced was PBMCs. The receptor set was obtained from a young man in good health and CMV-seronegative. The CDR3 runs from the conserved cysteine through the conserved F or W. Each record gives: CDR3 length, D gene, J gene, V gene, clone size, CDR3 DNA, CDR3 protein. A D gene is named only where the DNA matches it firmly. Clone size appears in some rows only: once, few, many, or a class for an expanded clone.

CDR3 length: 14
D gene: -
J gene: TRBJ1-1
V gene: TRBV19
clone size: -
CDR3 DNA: TGTGCCAGTATGGTTTTAGGGGGGAACACTGAAGCTTTCTTT
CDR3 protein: CASMVLGGNTEAFF

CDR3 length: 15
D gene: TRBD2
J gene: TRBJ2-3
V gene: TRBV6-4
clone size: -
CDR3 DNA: TGTGCCAGCAGCCCGACGGGTGCGGGGGCAGATACGCAGTATTTT
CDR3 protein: CASSPTGAGADTQYF

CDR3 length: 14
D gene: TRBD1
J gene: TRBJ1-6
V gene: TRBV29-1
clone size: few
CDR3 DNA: TGCAGCGTGGGGGTTGGACAGGGTGATTCACCCCTCCACTTT
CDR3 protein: CSVGVGQGDSPLHF

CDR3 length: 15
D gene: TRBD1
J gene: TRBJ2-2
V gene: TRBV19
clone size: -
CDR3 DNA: TGTGCCAGTAGTGAGGGGGCAGGGGGCACCGGGGAGCTGTTTTTT
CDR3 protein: CASSEGAGGTGELFF

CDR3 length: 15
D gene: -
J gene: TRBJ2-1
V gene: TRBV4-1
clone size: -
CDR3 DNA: TGCGCCAGCAGCCAAGTACGGAGTACCCACAATGAGCAGTTCTTC
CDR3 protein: CASSQVRSTHNEQFF

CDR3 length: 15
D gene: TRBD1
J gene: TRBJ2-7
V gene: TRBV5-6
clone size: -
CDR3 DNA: TGTGCCAGCAGTCATGGACAGGGAGTCAGGTACGAGCAGTACTTC
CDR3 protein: CASSHGQGVRYEQYF

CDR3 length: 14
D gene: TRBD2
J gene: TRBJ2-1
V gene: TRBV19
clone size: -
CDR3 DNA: TGTGCCAGTAGCCCCACGACTAGCGGGGCTTTTCAGTTCTTC
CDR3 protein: CASSPTTSGAFQFF

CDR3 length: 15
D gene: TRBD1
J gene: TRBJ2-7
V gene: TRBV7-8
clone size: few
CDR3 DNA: TGTGCCAGCAGCTTAGCGCTGGGACAGGGCTACGAGCAGTACTTC
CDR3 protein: CASSLALGQGYEQYF

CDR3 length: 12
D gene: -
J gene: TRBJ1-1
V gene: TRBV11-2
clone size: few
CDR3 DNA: TGTGCCAGCAGCTTAGGCGGCCTTGGGGCTTTCTTT
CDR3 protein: CASSLGGLGAFF

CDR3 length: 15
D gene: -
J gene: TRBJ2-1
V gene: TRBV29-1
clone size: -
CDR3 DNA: TGCAGCGTGTACCCTGCGGAGGGCTCCTACAATGAGCAGTTCTTC
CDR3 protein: CSVYPAEGSYNEQFF

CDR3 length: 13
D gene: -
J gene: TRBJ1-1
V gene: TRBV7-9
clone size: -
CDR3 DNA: TGTTCCACCCCGAACAGCTTTTCCACTGAAGCTTTCTTT
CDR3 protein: CSTPNSFSTEAFF

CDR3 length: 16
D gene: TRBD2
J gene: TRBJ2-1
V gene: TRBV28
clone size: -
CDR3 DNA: TGTGCCAGCAGTTCCCCCCTAGCGGGGGGTTACAATGAGCAGTTCTTC
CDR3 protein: CASSSPLAGGYNEQFF

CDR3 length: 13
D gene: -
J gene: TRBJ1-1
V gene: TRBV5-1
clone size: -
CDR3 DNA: TGCGCCAGCAGTCAAACACCGAACACTGAAGCTTTCTTT
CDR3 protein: CASSQTPNTEAFF

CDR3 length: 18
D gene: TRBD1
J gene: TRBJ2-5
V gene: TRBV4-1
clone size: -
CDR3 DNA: TGCGCCAGCAGCCAAGGCAACCTTCCGGGACAGGGCCAAGAGACCCAGTACTTC
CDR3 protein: CASSQGNLPGQGQETQYF

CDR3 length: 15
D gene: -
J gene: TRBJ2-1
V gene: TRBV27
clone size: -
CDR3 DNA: TGTGCCAGCAGTTTAGATCAGTTATCCTACAATGAGCAGTTCTTC
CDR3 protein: CASSLDQLSYNEQFF

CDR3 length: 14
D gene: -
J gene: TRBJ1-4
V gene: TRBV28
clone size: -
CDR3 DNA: TGTGCCAGCAGGAGACAGTGGGATAATGAAAAACTGTTTTTT
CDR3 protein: CASRRQWDNEKLFF

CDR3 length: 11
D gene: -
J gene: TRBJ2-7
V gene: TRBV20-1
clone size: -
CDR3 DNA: TGCAGTGGGGGGGAACTCTACGAGCAGTACTTC
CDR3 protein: CSGGELYEQYF

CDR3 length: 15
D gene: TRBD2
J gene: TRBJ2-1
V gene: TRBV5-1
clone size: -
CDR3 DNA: TGCGCCAGCAGCCCCGGACTAGCGGGAGCATCTGAGCAGTTCTTC
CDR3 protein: CASSPGLAGASEQFF

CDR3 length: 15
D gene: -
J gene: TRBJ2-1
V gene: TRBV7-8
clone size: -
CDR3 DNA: TGTGCCAGCAGCTTCGACATTCCCGGTGACGATGAGCAGTTCTTC
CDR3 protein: CASSFDIPGDDEQFF

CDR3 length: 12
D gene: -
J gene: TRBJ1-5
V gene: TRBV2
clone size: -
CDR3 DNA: TGTGCCAGCAGTCCGAGCAATCAGCCCCAGCATTTT
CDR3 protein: CASSPSNQPQHF

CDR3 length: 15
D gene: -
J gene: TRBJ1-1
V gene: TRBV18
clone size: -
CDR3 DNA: TGTGCCAGCTCACCACCGCAGGTGGTGAACACTGAAGCTTTCTTT
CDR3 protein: CASSPPQVVNTEAFF

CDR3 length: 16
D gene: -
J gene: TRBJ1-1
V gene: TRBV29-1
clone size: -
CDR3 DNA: TGCAGCGTTGAAGATCCCCATGGAAGTGGAGGGAAAGGGGCTTTCTTT
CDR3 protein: CSVEDPHGSGGKGAFF

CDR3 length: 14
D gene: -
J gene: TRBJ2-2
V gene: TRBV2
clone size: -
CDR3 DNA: TGTGCCAGCAGTTCCCCCGGGGGAAGCGGGGAGCTGTTTTTT
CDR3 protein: CASSSPGGSGELFF

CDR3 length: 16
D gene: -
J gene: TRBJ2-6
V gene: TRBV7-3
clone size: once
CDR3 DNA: TGTGCCAGCAGCTTAAGGGGGGTTTCTGGGGCCAACGTCCTGACTTTC
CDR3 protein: CASSLRGVSGANVLTF

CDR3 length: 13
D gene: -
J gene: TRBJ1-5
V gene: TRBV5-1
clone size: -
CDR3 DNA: TGCGCCAGCAGCTTGTCGGGGAATCAGCCCCAGCATTTT
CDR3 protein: CASSLSGNQPQHF

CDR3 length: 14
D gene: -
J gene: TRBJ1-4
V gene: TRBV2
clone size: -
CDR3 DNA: TGTGCCAGCAGGGGGGCAGGGCAGCAGGAAAAACTGTTTTTT
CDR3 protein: CASRGAGQQEKLFF

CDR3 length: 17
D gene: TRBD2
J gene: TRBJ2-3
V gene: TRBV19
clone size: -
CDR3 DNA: TGTGCCAGTAGTATAGGAGGCGGGGGGTCCTTCACAGATACGCAGTATTTT
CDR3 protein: CASSIGGGGSFTDTQYF

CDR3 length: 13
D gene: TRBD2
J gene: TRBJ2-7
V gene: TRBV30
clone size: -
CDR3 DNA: TGTGCCTGGAGTGTTGGGGGGGTATCCGAGCAGTACTTC
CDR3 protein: CAWSVGGVSEQYF